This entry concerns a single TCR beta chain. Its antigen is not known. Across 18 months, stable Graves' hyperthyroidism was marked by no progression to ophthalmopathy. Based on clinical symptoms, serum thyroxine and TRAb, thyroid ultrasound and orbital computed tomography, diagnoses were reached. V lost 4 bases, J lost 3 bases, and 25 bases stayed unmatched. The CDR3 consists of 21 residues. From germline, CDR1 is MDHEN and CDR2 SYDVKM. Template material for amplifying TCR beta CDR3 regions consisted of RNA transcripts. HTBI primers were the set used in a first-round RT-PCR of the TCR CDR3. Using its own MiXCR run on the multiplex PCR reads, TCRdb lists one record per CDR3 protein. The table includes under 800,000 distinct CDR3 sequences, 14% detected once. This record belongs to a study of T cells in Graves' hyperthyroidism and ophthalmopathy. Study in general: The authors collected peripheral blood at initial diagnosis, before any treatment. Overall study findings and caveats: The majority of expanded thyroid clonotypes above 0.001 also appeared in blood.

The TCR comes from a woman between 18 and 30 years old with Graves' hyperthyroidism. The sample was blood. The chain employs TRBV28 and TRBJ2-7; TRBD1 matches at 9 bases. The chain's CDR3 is CASSYTIGSQPGQGLVYEQYF. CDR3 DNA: TGTGCCAGCAGTTATACAATTGGGAGTCAACCGGGACAGGGTCTTGTCTACGAGCAGTACTTC.